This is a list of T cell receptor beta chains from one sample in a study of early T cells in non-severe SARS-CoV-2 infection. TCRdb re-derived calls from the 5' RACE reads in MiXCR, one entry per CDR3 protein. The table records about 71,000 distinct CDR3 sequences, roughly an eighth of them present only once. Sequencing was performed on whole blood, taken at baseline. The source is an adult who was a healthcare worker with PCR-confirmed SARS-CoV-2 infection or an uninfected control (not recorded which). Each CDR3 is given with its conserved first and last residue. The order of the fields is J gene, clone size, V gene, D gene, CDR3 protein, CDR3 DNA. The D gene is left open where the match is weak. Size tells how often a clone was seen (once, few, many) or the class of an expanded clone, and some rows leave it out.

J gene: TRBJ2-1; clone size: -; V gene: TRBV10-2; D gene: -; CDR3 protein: CASSEGQRRSEFF; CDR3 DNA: TGCGCCAGCAGTGAAGGGCAGCGAAGGAGTGAGTTCTTC
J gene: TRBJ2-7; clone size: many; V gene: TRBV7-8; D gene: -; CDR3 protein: CASRPQGGYEQYF; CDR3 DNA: TGTGCCAGCAGACCTCAGGGCGGCTACGAGCAGTACTTC
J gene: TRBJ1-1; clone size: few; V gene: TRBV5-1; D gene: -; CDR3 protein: CASSSTYAPLNTEAFF; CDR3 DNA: TGCGCCAGCAGCTCGACGTACGCTCCCTTGAACACTGAAGCTTTCTTT
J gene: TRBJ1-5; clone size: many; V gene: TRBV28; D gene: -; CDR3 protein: CASSLNGPQGNQPQHF; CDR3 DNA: TGTGCCAGCAGTTTGAATGGGCCACAAGGGAATCAGCCCCAGCATTTT
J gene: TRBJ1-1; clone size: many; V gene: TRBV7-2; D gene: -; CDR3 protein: CATHRAEAEAFF; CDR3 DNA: TGTGCCACCCACCGGGCTGAGGCTGAAGCTTTCTTT
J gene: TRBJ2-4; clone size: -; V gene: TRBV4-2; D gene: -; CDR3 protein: CASSQDHGGPVCF; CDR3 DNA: TGTGCCAGCAGCCAAGATCACGGGGGCCCAGTATGCTTC
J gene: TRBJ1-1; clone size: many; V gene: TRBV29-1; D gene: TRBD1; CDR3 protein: CSVATDRGPTEAFF; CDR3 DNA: TGCAGCGTCGCGACGGACAGGGGACCCACTGAAGCTTTCTTT
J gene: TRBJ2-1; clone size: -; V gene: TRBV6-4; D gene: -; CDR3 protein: CASSDSGRVQFGEQFF; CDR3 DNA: TGTGCCAGCAGTGACTCTGGCAGGGTCCAGTTTGGTGAGCAGTTCTTC
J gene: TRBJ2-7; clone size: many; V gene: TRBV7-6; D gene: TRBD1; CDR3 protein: CASSRGTAVNSEQYF; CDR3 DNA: TGTGCCAGCAGCCGAGGGACAGCTGTAAATTCCGAGCAGTACTTC
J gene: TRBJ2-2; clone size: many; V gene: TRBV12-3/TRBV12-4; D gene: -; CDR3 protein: CASSFGGSITGELFF; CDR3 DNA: TGTGCCAGCAGTTTCGGGGGTTCTATCACCGGGGAGCTGTTTTTT
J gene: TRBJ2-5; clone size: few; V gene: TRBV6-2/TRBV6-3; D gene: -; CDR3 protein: CASSPPGTQYF; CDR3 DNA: TGTGCCAGCAGCCCCCCCGGGACCCAGTACTTC
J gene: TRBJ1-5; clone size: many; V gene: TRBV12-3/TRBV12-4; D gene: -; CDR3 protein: CASSFNLGAQHF; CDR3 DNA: TGTGCCAGCAGCTTCAATCTCGGGGCCCAGCATTTT
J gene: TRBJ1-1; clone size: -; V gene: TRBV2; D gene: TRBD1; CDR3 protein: CASRSPTGTDNTEAFF; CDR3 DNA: TGTGCCAGCAGGTCCCCGACCGGGACAGACAACACTGAAGCTTTCTTT
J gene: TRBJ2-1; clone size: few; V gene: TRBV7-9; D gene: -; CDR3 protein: CASSLVSNEQFF; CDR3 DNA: TGTGCCAGCAGCTTAGTTTCCAATGAGCAGTTCTTC
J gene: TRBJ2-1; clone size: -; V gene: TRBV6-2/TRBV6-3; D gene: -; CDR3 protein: CASTNGDSQFF; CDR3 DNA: TGTGCCAGCACAAACGGAGACTCCCAGTTCTTC
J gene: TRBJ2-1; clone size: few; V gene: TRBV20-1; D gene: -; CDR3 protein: CSARVGGFSYNEQFF; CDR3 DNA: TGCAGTGCTAGAGTCGGCGGGTTCTCCTACAATGAGCAGTTCTTC
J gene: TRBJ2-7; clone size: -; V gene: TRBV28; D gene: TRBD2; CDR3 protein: CASSVAGGNSYEQYF; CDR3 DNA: TGTGCCAGCAGTGTAGCGGGGGGTAACTCCTACGAGCAGTACTTC
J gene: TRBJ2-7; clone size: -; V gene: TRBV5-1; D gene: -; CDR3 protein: CASSLIGEVTYEQYF; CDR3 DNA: TGCGCCAGCAGCTTGATAGGGGAGGTGACCTACGAGCAGTACTTC
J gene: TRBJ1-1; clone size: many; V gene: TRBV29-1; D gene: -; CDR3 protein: CSVDLEAFF; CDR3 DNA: TGCAGCGTTGACCTCGAAGCTTTCTTT
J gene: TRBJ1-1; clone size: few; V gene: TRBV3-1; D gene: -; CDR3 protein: CASRGGTEAFF; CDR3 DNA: TGTGCCAGCAGGGGTGGCACTGAAGCTTTCTTT
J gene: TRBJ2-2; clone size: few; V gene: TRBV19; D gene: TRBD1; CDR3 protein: CASCGQGGTGELFF; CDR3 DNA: TGTGCCAGTTGCGGACAGGGGGGCACCGGGGAGCTGTTTTTT
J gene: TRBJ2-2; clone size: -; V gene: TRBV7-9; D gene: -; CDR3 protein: CASSLAGRGGAGELFF; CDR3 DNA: TGTGCCAGCAGCTTAGCCGGGCGCGGAGGCGCCGGGGAGCTGTTTTTT
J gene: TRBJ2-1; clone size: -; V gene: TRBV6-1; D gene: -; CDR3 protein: CASKPGGANEQFF; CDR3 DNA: TGTGCCAGCAAGCCCGGTGGGGCCAATGAGCAGTTCTTC
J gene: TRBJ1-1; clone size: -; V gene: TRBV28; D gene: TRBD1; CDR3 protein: CASRLRQGATFF; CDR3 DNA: TGTGCCAGCAGACTAAGACAGGGGGCTACTTTCTTT
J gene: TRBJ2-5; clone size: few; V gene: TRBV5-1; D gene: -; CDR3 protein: CASSLVAETQYF; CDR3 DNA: TGCGCCAGCAGCTTGGTCGCAGAGACCCAGTACTTC
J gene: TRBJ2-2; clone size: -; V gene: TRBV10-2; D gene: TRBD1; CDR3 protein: CASSETGQVIGELFF; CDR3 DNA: TGCGCCAGCAGTGAGACGGGACAGGTCATCGGGGAGCTGTTTTTT
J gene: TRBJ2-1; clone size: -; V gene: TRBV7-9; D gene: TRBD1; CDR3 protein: CASSLISGTGSYNEQFF; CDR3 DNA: TGTGCCAGCAGCCTAATCTCCGGGACAGGGAGCTACAATGAGCAGTTCTTC
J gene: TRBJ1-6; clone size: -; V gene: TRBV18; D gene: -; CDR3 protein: CASSPGQGSSYNSPPHF; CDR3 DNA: TGTGCCAGCTCACCAGGGCAGGGAAGCTCCTATAATTCACCCCCCCACTTT
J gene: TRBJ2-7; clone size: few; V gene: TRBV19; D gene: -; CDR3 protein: CASKYRDTSYEQYF; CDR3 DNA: TGTGCCAGCAAATACCGGGACACCTCCTACGAGCAGTACTTC
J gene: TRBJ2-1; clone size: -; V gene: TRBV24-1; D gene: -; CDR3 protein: CATRRDGHNEQFF; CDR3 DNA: TGTGCCACCAGAAGGGACGGCCACAATGAGCAGTTCTTC
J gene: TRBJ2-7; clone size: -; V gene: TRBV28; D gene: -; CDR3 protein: CASRGETGDYEQYF; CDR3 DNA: TGTGCCAGCCGTGGGGAGACAGGAGATTACGAGCAGTACTTC
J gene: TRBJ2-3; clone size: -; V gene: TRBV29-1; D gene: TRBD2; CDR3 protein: CSAGSGGASDTQYF; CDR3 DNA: TGCAGCGCTGGAAGCGGGGGGGCCTCGGATACGCAGTATTTT
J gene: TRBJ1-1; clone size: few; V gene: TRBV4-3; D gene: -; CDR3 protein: CASSQTGSTEAFF; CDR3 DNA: TGCGCCAGCAGCCAAACAGGGTCGACTGAAGCTTTCTTT
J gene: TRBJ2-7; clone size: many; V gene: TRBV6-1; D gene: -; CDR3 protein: CASSEAAKSREQYF; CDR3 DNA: TGTGCCAGCAGTGAAGCGGCGAAGTCGCGCGAGCAGTACTTC
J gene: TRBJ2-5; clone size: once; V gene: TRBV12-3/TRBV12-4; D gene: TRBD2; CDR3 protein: CASSPTGTSGGGTQYF; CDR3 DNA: TGTGCCAGCAGTCCTACCGGGACTAGCGGGGGAGGGACCCAGTACTTC
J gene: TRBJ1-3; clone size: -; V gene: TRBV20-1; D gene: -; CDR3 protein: CSAARQTGGNTIYF; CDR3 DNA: TGCAGTGCAGCTCGTCAGACTGGAGGAAACACCATATATTTT
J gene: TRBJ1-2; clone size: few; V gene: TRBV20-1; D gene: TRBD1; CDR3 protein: CSARETGGANYGYTF; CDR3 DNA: TGCAGTGCTAGAGAAACAGGGGGAGCTAACTATGGCTACACCTTC
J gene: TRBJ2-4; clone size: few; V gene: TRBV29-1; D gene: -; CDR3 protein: CSVEEQGGIQYF; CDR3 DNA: TGCAGCGTTGAAGAACAGGGTGGCATTCAGTACTTC
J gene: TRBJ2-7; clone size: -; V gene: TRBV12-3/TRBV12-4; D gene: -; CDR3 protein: CASSFDSTYEQYF; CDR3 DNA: TGTGCCAGCAGTTTCGACAGTACCTACGAGCAGTACTTC
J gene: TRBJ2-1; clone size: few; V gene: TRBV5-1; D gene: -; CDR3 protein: CASSLGPYNEQFF; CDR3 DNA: TGCGCCAGCAGTCTGGGCCCCTACAATGAGCAGTTCTTC
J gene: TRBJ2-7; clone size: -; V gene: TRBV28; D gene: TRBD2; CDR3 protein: CASSPAGVGIGDEQYF; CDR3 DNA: TGTGCCAGCAGTCCCGCGGGGGTGGGTATCGGAGACGAGCAGTACTTC
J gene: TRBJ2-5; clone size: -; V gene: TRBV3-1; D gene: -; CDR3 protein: CASSQVYRQETQYF; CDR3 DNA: TGTGCCAGCAGCCAAGTTTACCGCCAAGAGACCCAGTACTTC
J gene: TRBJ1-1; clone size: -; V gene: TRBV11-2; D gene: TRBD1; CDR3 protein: CASSFRQGTEAFF; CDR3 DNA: TGTGCCAGCAGCTTCCGACAGGGCACTGAAGCTTTCTTT